Detailed here is one T cell receptor (beta chain). Its recognized antigen is unknown. Base qualities are not provided; no much larger clone lies one nucleotide away. The library was generated by the immunoSEQ multiplex PCR assay. The multiplex PCR relied on a mix of 60 forward primers for TCR Vbeta segments and 13 reverse primers for TCR Jbeta segments. The CDR3 region of rearranged TCR beta genes was amplified from genomic DNA with a multiplex PCR assay. On the Illumina HiSeq System, the amplified TCR beta libraries were sequenced as 87-base-pair reads. The source study handled its data this way. A later analysis tallied around 87 million unique TCR beta chains across the 610 or so repertoires, and about 10 million of those chains were shared by two or more donors. To remove PCR and sequencing errors, raw reads were error-corrected and collapsed into unique sequences using a nearest-neighbor algorithm that merged closely related sequences. CDR3 sequences were aligned to IMGT reference sequences to assign V, D and J gene segments. For a sequence to be retained, at least a six-nucleotide match to both a V gene segment and a J gene segment was required. A rearrangement was called productive if the CDR3 had no stop codons and remained in frame with V and J, and every other rearrangement was called non-productive. CDR3 was defined by IMGT convention, running from the second conserved V-encoded cysteine to the conserved J-encoded phenylalanine. Sequences without an unambiguous match to a single V gene segment were excluded from the earlier analysis of approximately 560 of the donors. An earlier analysis of roughly 590 of the donors called V segments functional above 56.7% productive rearrangements and segregating when the between-donor standard deviation exceeded 5%. A statistical classification framework was built to diagnose cytomegalovirus status from the catalog of TCR beta chain sequences. In a later analysis, TCR nucleotide sequences were compared against IMGT/GENE-DB human TR gene sequences so that V and J genes could be assigned. In a later analysis, CDR3 sequences and most-parsimonious VDJ recombination scenarios were assigned using the TCRdist pipeline. A later analysis defined each TCR beta chain by its CDR3 amino acid sequence plus V-gene family, and excluded reads lacking a unique V-gene family. As a way to deal with suspected cross-contamination and a sequencing artifact, a later analysis dropped 592 nucleotide sequences that were highly shared and had low generation probability. In a later analysis, a clonal expansion index for each public chain was calculated from normalized within-repertoire ranks of inferred template counts. In a later analysis, generation probabilities were computed with a VDJ recombination model fitted to out-of-frame rearrangements, and the resulting probabilities were checked against IGoR. A later analysis scored TCR-TCR, TCR-HLA and TCR-CMV co-occurrence with hypergeometric tests, applying a repertoire-size bias correction to TCR pairs. False discovery rates were estimated in a later analysis by permuting HLA or CMV assignments 20 times. In a later analysis, co-occurring TCRs were grouped using DBSCAN, with TCRdist sequence similarity added in when clustering inside HLA-allele-positive subsets. Repertoires with fewer than 30,000 or more than 120,000 public chains, plus five repertoires with anomalous nucleotide sharing, were excluded from co-occurrence clustering. Imported from immuneACCESS, the table was reduced by TCRdb to in-frame sequences with V and J called. These copies leave out some clones; in studies compared against another copy, an unresolved V gene accounts for under half, and the cause of the remainder is not known. V, J and clone size reflect that table, while D and trimming were determined from the DNA. This sample has approximately 110,000 clones in its table, and around 73% of those were observed once. The top ten clonotypes cover roughly 1.2% of the sample.

According to the germline V gene (reference sequence), CDR1 reads SGHNT and CDR2 reads YYREEE. A distance of 16 bases separates the germline ends of V and J, which lose 3 bases and 0 bases respectively. Counted from cysteine to phenylalanine, this CDR3 has 16 amino acids. Kept here is only the CDR3 DNA, which spans 48 bases and is read in frame from base 1. The source of the sample is a study of cytomegalovirus exposure and HLA in healthy donors (dated by TCRdb to about 2017). Study-wide context: An earlier analysis of approximately 600 of the donors reported approximately 300 Gb of sequence data and about 100 million unique TCR beta sequences from 150 million to 200 million T cells. Roughly 320 gigabases of sequencing data and approximately 92 million unique TCR sequences made up an early release that covered nearly 650 HLA-typed donors. Of the 300 to 500 genotyped donors, 65% to 90% were placed in the genetic ancestry cluster associated with self-reported Caucasian donors. The study was designed to test whether signatures of past pathogen exposure could be identified by cataloging public T cell receptors. The study used immunosequencing to profile the T cell repertoires of approximately 640 subjects and linked those repertoires to cytomegalovirus serostatus. In addition to the first cohort of 500 to 850 subjects, a separate validation cohort of 130 or so different subjects was used. The study combined high-throughput TCR immunosequencing, statistical association of individual TCRs with disease status, and machine learning to predict cytomegalovirus infection status. In a later analysis, previously published TCR beta repertoires from 666 donors were re-analyzed and high-resolution HLA genotyping was added so that TCR occurrence patterns could be studied. The later analysis used no new phenotypic data to find candidate immune exposures, relying instead on TCR beta sequences and their occurrence across donors. An earlier analysis of several hundred of the donors applied high-throughput TCR beta sequencing to assess whether each TCR beta V gene segment acted as functional or pseudogenic. Donor age, sex, ethnicity and CMV serostatus were compiled together with the repertoire data. In a later genetic analysis, genome-wide SNP genotypes for about three fifths of the 666 donors were used, and that subset was treated as a discovery cohort. All discovery cohort repertoires had been generated on a single sequencing platform. Class I and class II HLA loci were covered by the typing at four-digit resolution. Typing coverage differed by locus: A, B, C, DRB1 and DQB1 were typed in about 629-640 donors, DQA1 in 522, DPA1 in roughly 590, and DPB1 in 472. Because of strong linkage in the cohort, roughly five DR-DQ haplotypes were treated as single units for association and clustering. Across some 400 genotyped donors of the cohort, an average of about 200,000 unique TCR beta nucleotide sequences per donor were sequenced, and approximately 17% of those sequences were non-productive.

The cohort consisted of fewer than 700 healthy bone marrow donors. Cohort members were all nominally healthy when sampled, although unrecorded immune exposures were likely present. The donor was CMV seronegative and was included in the group of hundreds of seronegative cohort members. Each donor provided a peripheral blood sample, and peripheral blood mononuclear cells were used for TCR beta sequencing. Genomic DNA extraction from the blood cell samples was performed with the Qiagen DNeasy Blood Extraction Kit. The study at large found these results: In this cohort, only TCR beta chains were sequenced, and detectable features were limited by the absence of alpha or paired-chain data. The study gave a list of over 150 TCR beta chains associated with cytomegalovirus. A further reported finding was that TCR beta sequences accurately predicted the HLA-A and HLA-B alleles for most subjects in the first cohort. In vitro tests confirmed that a few of the cytomegalovirus-associated TCR beta chains recognize cytomegalovirus antigens. Some IMGT-functional V segments, including TRBV6-2 and TRBV6-3, could not be told apart with the 87-base-pair reads, so those segments were excluded. A later analysis found that TCR association rates varied across HLA loci, with DRB1 alleles showing the most associated TCRs and HLA-C alleles the fewest. In a later analysis, HLA-associated TCR beta chains showed more clonal expansion and lower generation probabilities than non-associated chains that were equally common. A later analysis associated 15,000 or so TCR beta sequences with specific HLA alleles at a false discovery rate of 0.05. In a later analysis, most CMV-associated TCR beta chains were found to appear HLA-restricted, with HLA associations seemingly driven largely by CMV exposure. It was suggested by the authors that the approach could potentially be generalized to other disease states and immunological phenotypes. Because counts were too low, roughly 18 rarely observed V segments, including chromosome 9 orphons, were left out of the earlier analysis of 587 of the donors. An earlier analysis of approximately 540 of the donors showed that most TCR beta V segments appeared in productive rearrangements either about 87% or about 30% of the time, which broadly matched IMGT annotations. The sequencing pipeline was judged likely to have produced a cluster of highly shared sequence variants as a technical artifact. Roughly uniform sequencing depth across donors was assumed in presence/absence analyses, although this assumption may not hold. The only immune exposure information available for the cohort was CMV serostatus. Because HLA typing was unavailable for some donors at each locus, only the typed subset was used in association tests. In a later analysis, several top co-occurrence clusters were reported to appear linked to parvovirus B19, influenza, CMV and Epstein-Barr virus. In both the original and validation cohorts, the classifier was reported to diagnose cytomegalovirus status with high specificity and sensitivity. Across donors, most TCR sequences were observed very rarely, whereas some public TCRs were present in many individuals. Compared with the roughly 600-donor mean, donors in an Asian-associated ancestry cluster had fewer N-insertions in productive TCRs, according to a later genetic analysis. Correlated functional status among segregating V segments might reflect linkage disequilibrium, but an unknown experimental factor could not be ruled out. An association between a missense DCLRE1C variant and V-gene and J-gene trimming of TCR beta chains was found in a later genetic analysis and replicated in an independent cohort. Assigning TCR associations to individual alleles was difficult when HLA alleles, especially DR and DQ, strongly co-occurred.

Recombination connected TRBV5-4 to TRBJ2-7, and the D gene may be TRBD2, 6 bases matching. Sequenced material: PBMCs. This receptor was identified in a man aged 25-45 years in good health and CMV-seronegative. The nucleotides are TGTGCCAGCAGCTCCGGCGGGGCCCCGAGCTCCTACGAGCAGTACTTC. Translated, it reads CASSSGGAPSSYEQYF.